This is a list of T cell receptor beta chains from one sample in a study of CD4 T cells in relation to SARS-CoV-2 and coronaviruses. For these receptors, no antigen is known. The data were produced by immunoSEQ multiplex PCR, yet TCRdb's version contains in-frame clones alone and is incomplete. The sample carries 20,000 or so clones, 80% to 85% recorded once. The specimen sequenced was CD4+ T cells from PBMCs, cultured in vitro. The source is a human donor in good health. CDR3s include the opening cysteine and the closing phenylalanine or tryptophan. Fields, in order: clone size, D gene, J gene, V gene, CDR3 DNA, CDR3 protein. D genes are given only for firm matches. Clone size, where shown, is once, few, many, or a class for clones that have expanded.

>NA|NA|TRBJ2-2|TRBV5-1
TGCGCCAGCAGCCTGGACAACCCGAACACCGGGGAGCTGTTTTTT
CASSLDNPNTGELFF
>NA|TRBD2|TRBJ2-1|TRBV7-9
TGTGCCAGCAGCTTGGGCGTAGGGACTAGCGGGGGGGCGGGCAATGAGCAGTTCTTC
CASSLGVGTSGGAGNEQFF
>NA|NA|TRBJ1-3|TRBV2
TGTGCCAGCAGTGAAGACAGGGGAAACACCATATATTTT
CASSEDRGNTIYF
>NA|TRBD1|TRBJ2-7|TRBV7-8
TGTGCCAGCAGCTTAGTGACAGGGGTGAACTACGAGCAGTACTTC
CASSLVTGVNYEQYF
>NA|NA|TRBJ1-6|TRBV30
TGTGCCTGGAGTGTAGCTGAGAATTCACCCCTCCACTTT
CAWSVAENSPLHF
>NA|NA|TRBJ2-1|TRBV5-4
TGTGCCAGCAGCTTCGGGGGCCACTTCTCGAGCTCCTACAATGAGCAGTTCTTC
CASSFGGHFSSSYNEQFF
>NA|TRBD2|TRBJ2-7|TRBV2
TGTGCCAGCAGTGTAAGAACTAGCGCGGACTACGAGCAGTACTTC
CASSVRTSADYEQYF
>NA|NA|TRBJ1-1|TRBV3-1/TRBV3-2
TGTGCCAGCAGCCAAGGGGAGGGGACCATGAACACTGAAGCTTTCTTT
CASSQGEGTMNTEAFF
>NA|TRBD1|TRBJ1-6|TRBV13
TGTGCCAGCAGCTTCACAGGGGACAATTCACCCCTCCACTTT
CASSFTGDNSPLHF
>once|TRBD2|TRBJ2-1|TRBV24-1
TGTGCCACCAGTGATTCGGGACTAGCAACCTTCAATGAGCAGTTCTTC
CATSDSGLATFNEQFF
>NA|NA|TRBJ2-3|TRBV6-5
TGTGCCAGCAGTTACTCGGGACTTCAGACAGATACGCAGTATTTT
CASSYSGLQTDTQYF
>NA|NA|TRBJ1-3|TRBV30
TGTGCCTGGAGGGGGGATAAAACCGGAGACTCTGGAAACACCATATATTTT
CAWRGDKTGDSGNTIYF
>NA|TRBD2|TRBJ2-7|TRBV6-5
TGTGCCAGCCGGCAGGCGGGGGTATCCTACGAGCAGTACTTC
CASRQAGVSYEQYF
>once|TRBD2|TRBJ2-5|TRBV5-1
TGCGCCAGCAGCTCCAGGTGGTCTAGCGGGGGGGATGAAGAGACCCAGTACTTC
CASSSRWSSGGDEETQYF
>NA|NA|TRBJ1-2|TRBV6-5
TGTGCCAGCAGTTACTCGAATCGGGGCCCCGATGGCTACACCTTC
CASSYSNRGPDGYTF
>NA|TRBD1|TRBJ2-6|TRBV7-9
TGTGCCAGCAGCTTAGGAGGCAGGGGGCGGACTGGGGCCAACGTCCTGACTTTC
CASSLGGRGRTGANVLTF
>NA|NA|TRBJ2-7|TRBV3-1/TRBV3-2
TGTGCCAGCAGCCAAGCCCCAGGGGTCCCCTCCGAGCAGTACTTC
CASSQAPGVPSEQYF
>medium-sized|NA|TRBJ2-7|TRBV29-1
TGCAGCGTTGGGGACGGATCCTACGAGCAGTACTTC
CSVGDGSYEQYF
>NA|NA|TRBJ2-2|TRBV19
TGTGCCAGTAGTATCGGGCAGTGGAGCAGCGGGGAGCTGTTTTTT
CASSIGQWSSGELFF
>NA|TRBD1|TRBJ1-5|TRBV2
TGTGCCAGCAGGGGGGACAGGGTGGTCCATCAGCCCCAGCATTTT
CASRGDRVVHQPQHF
>NA|NA|TRBJ2-1|TRBV21-1
TGTGCCAGCAGCAAAGGGGCGGTAGTTGACAATGAGCAGTTCTTC
CASSKGAVVDNEQFF
>NA|NA|TRBJ2-7|TRBV29-1
TGCAGCGTTGTCCGTCAGGGGATGTGGGAGCAGTACTTC
CSVVRQGMWEQYF
>medium-sized|NA|TRBJ2-6|TRBV2
TGTGCCAGCAATGCGGACCTCTCTGGGGCCAACGTCCTGACTTTC
CASNADLSGANVLTF
>few|NA|TRBJ1-2|TRBV10-3
TGTGCCATCAGTGAGCCCCGACAGCCCTATGGCTACACCTTC
CAISEPRQPYGYTF
>NA|NA|TRBJ1-2|TRBV7-2
TGTGCCAGCAGCTCAACAGGGACTGGCTACACCTTC
CASSSTGTGYTF
>NA|NA|TRBJ1-4|TRBV28
TGTGCCAGCAGTTTATCTGGGGGTCCGAATGAAAAACTGTTTTTT
CASSLSGGPNEKLFF
>NA|NA|TRBJ2-3|TRBV12-3/TRBV12-4
TGTGCCAGCAGTTTATCCATCCATACGCAGTATTTT
CASSLSIHTQYF
>NA|TRBD2|TRBJ2-2|TRBV7-8
TGTGCCAGCAGCTTACGACTAGCGGGTGGCACCGGGGAGCTGTTTTTT
CASSLRLAGGTGELFF
>NA|TRBD2|TRBJ2-1|TRBV3-1/TRBV3-2
TGTGCCAGCAGCCAAGTTACTAGCGGGAAACCCGATGAGCAGTTCTTC
CASSQVTSGKPDEQFF
>NA|NA|TRBJ1-5|TRBV29-1
TGCAGCGTTGATGGCGGGGGAGGGCAGCCCCAGCATTTT
CSVDGGGGQPQHF
>few|NA|TRBJ1-1|TRBV5-1
TGCGCCAGCAGCTTGGCTCGGGTGGGTACTGAAGCTTTCTTT
CASSLARVGTEAFF
>NA|NA|TRBJ1-1|TRBV21-1
TGTGCCAGCAGCAAAAGGGCGGCGGACACTGAAGCTTTCTTT
CASSKRAADTEAFF
>few|TRBD1|TRBJ1-6|TRBV9
TGTGCCAGCAGCTACCGGGACAGGGAAAATTCACCCCTCCACTTT
CASSYRDRENSPLHF
>NA|NA|TRBJ2-3|TRBV7-2
TGTGCCAGCAGCCGATCGGGGACGACGGGGCAGTATTTT
CASSRSGTTGQYF
>NA|TRBD2|TRBJ2-1|TRBV7-9
TGTGCCAGCAGTCCGACTAGCGGGAGCTCCTACAATGAGCAGTTCTTC
CASSPTSGSSYNEQFF
>NA|NA|TRBJ1-2|TRBV9
TGTGCCAGCAGCGTAGACACGGGGAACTATGGCTACACCTTC
CASSVDTGNYGYTF
>few|NA|TRBJ1-2|TRBV6-2/TRBV6-3
TGTGCCAGCAGTGCCCGGCGTAACGGCTACACCTTC
CASSARRNGYTF
>few|NA|TRBJ1-1|TRBV19
TGTGCCAGTAGTAGGCCCCCCTACACTGAAGCTTTCTTT
CASSRPPYTEAFF
>NA|NA|TRBJ1-1|TRBV3-1/TRBV3-2
TGTGCCAGCAGCCAAGAGGATTCGAAGAACACTGAAGCTTTCTTT
CASSQEDSKNTEAFF
>NA|NA|TRBJ1-2|TRBV28
TGTGCCAGTCTTGACGGGCCGTTTTCCTATGGCTACACCTTC
CASLDGPFSYGYTF
>once|TRBD1|TRBJ2-3|TRBV10-1
TGCGCCAGCGGAGAACCGGGACAGAGGAGCACAGATACGCAGTATTTT
CASGEPGQRSTDTQYF
>NA|NA|TRBJ1-4|TRBV5-5
TGTGCCAGCAGCTGGGGCGGGGGATTGGGTGAAAAACTGTTTTTT
CASSWGGGLGEKLFF
>NA|TRBD1|TRBJ1-1|TRBV3-1/TRBV3-2
TGTGCCAGCAGCCAAGTGGGACAGCTTGAAGCTTTCTTT
CASSQVGQLEAFF
>NA|NA|TRBJ2-7|TRBV6-6
TGTGCCAGCAGCCCCGGACAGAGCTACGAGCAGTACTTC
CASSPGQSYEQYF
>few|TRBD2|TRBJ2-2|TRBV6-2/TRBV6-3
TGTGCCAGCAGTCCGTGGGGACTAGCGGGAACCGGGGAGCTGTTTTTT
CASSPWGLAGTGELFF
>once|TRBD2|TRBJ2-5|TRBV7-9
TGTGCCAGCAGCACCCTAGCGGGGCAAGAGACCCAGTACTTC
CASSTLAGQETQYF
>NA|NA|TRBJ1-6|TRBV30
TGTGCCTGGAGTGGGACGGCGAATTCACCCCTCCACTTT
CAWSGTANSPLHF
>NA|TRBD2|TRBJ2-1|TRBV5-4
TGTGCCAGCAGCTTGGATGGTAGCGGGGTACTCTCCTACAATGAGCAGTTCTTC
CASSLDGSGVLSYNEQFF
>NA|TRBD2|TRBJ2-5|TRBV18
TGTGCCAGCTCGTCTCCGGGACTAGCGAGAGAGACCCAGTACTTC
CASSSPGLARETQYF
>NA|NA|TRBJ2-3|TRBV7-9
TGTGCCAGCAGCTTTGACAGGTCCACAGATACGCAGTATTTT
CASSFDRSTDTQYF
>NA|TRBD2|TRBJ2-3|TRBV6-6
TGTGCCAGCAGAACGACTAGCGGGAGGTCAGATACGCAGTATTTT
CASRTTSGRSDTQYF
>few|NA|TRBJ2-1|TRBV10-3
TGTGCCATCAGTGAGTCCGGTAGCGGTCCAGCTAATGAGCAGTTCTTC
CAISESGSGPANEQFF
>NA|NA|TRBJ1-3|TRBV5-1
TGCGCCAGCAGCGAGGCCGGGGTACCATTTAGGGGAAACACCATATATTTT
CASSEAGVPFRGNTIYF